One and the same sample provided the 26 T cell receptor beta chains below, sequenced in a study of blood T cell repertoires in COVID-19. Measured with immunoSEQ multiplex PCR; TCRdb has only the in-frame clones, and not every one. The table records approximately 170,000 clones, over 75% of them present only once. Source material: PBMCs or T cells enriched from blood (not recorded which). The receptors come from a man between 40 and 49 years old who had recovered from COVID-19.

V is TRBV13 and J is TRBJ2-2, with no clear D. Trimming cost V 3 bases and J 0 bases, with 5 bases left between them. The CDR3 loop spans 14 amino acids. Germline CDR1 PRHDT, CDR2 FYEKMQ (reference sequence). The CDR3 here is CASSFSTNTGELFF. The CDR3 DNA is TGTGCCAGCAGCTTTAGCACGAACACCGGGGAGCTGTTTTTT.

The chain joins TRBV10-3 to TRBJ1-5; a possible D gene is TRBD1 (5 bases). The CDR3 loop spans 16 amino acids. Germline CDR1 is ENHRY and CDR2 is SYGVKD. V was shortened by 5 bases and J by 3 bases, with 17 bases between the two germline ends. CDR3 in amino acids: CAISKGNYRDNQPQHF. The CDR3 DNA follows: TGTGCCATCAGTAAGGGGAATTACAGAGACAATCAGCCCCAGCATTTT.

The chain has TRBV7-2 and TRBJ2-3, with 8 bases identical to TRBD1. Germline values: CDR1 SGHTA, CDR2 FQGNSA. The junction had 4 bases not matched to a gene; V was cut back by 4 bases and J by 1 base. The length of the CDR3 is 15 residues. The CDR3 region is CASSYQTGGTDTQYF. Written as DNA, the CDR3 is TGTGCCAGCAGCTATCAGACAGGGGGCACAGATACGCAGTATTTT.

The rearrangement joins TRBV23-1 to TRBJ1-4; 7 bases agree with TRBD1. TRBV23-1 is given ORF status, its function remaining uncertain. V lost 7 bases to trimming and J lost 5 bases; unmatched junction nucleotides: 10. The CDR3 is made up of 15 amino acids. Written as DNA, the CDR3 is TGCGCCAGCAAGCAGAGGACAGGTCTCAATGAAAAACTGTTTTTT. Translating gives CASKQRTGLNEKLFF.

This clone was seen a few times. The rearrangement uses TRBV7-6 and TRBJ2-2, with 10 positions matching TRBD2. Trimming at V came to 8 bases and at J to 8 bases, leaving 8 bases not matched to a gene. This CDR3 region has 14 residues. The germline V gene has CDR1 SGHVS and CDR2 FNYEAQ. The CDR3 sequence is CASQRGGEIGELFF. CDR3 sequence (DNA): TGTGCCAGCCAGCGGGGGGGTGAAATAGGGGAGCTGTTTTTT.

The genes are TRBV19 and TRBJ1-3, with 11 positions matching TRBD1. The CDR3 has 16 residues. The germline V gene has CDR1 LNHDA and CDR2 SQIVND (reference sequence). The V and J ends lost 5 bases and 2 bases, in that order; junction bases with no gene match: 5. This CDR3 reads CASSRRTGGTGNTIYF. The DNA for the CDR3 is TGTGCCAGTAGTCGACGGACAGGGGGCACTGGAAACACCATATATTTT.

The chain links TRBV18 to TRBJ1-2, with a tentative D call TRBD1 (5 bases). CDR3 length: 16 residues. CDR1 and CDR2 (germline): KGHSH, LQKENI. The V end was cut by 0 bases, the J end by 7 bases, with 18 bases between. CDR3: CASSPPAGSLVVGYTF. The DNA of the CDR3 is TGTGCCAGCTCACCACCGGCAGGGTCCCTGGTAGTTGGCTACACCTTC.

V gene TRBV20-1 combines with J gene TRBJ1-5; 8 bases align to TRBD1. The trim removed 3 bases at V and 3 bases at J, leaving 4 bases unmatched. The length of the CDR3 is 14 residues. Germline CDR1 and CDR2: DFQATT and SNEGSKA (reference sequence). The CDR3 spells CSASSDRDNQPQHF. In nucleotides, the CDR3 is TGCAGTGCTAGTTCGGACAGGGACAATCAGCCCCAGCATTTT.

The rearrangement uses TRBV6-6 and TRBJ1-5; 8 bases are a match to TRBD1. V trimming: 8 bases; J trimming: 3 bases; junction bases outside the gene matches: 12. This CDR3 contains 16 residues. From germline, CDR1 is MNHNY and CDR2 SVGAGI (reference sequence). The CDR3 sequence is CASHPGTGGYNQPQHF. Here the CDR3 DNA reads TGTGCCAGCCACCCCGGGACAGGAGGGTACAATCAGCCCCAGCATTTT.

V gene TRBV30 combines with J gene TRBJ1-3; D is ambiguous. Trimming cost V 5 bases and J 1 base, with 9 bases left between them. Germline values: CDR1 GTSNPN, CDR2 SVGIG (reference sequence). The CDR3 is made up of 13 amino acids. The CDR3 region is CAWGTGSGNTIYF. Written as DNA, the CDR3 is TGTGCCTGGGGAACCGGGTCTGGAAACACCATATATTTT.

The gene calls are TRBV7-3 and TRBJ2-1; D gene ambiguous. Per the germline V gene, CDR1 is SGHTA and CDR2 is FQGTGA. Trimming took 2 bases from V and 4 from J, leaving 6 bases between them. CDR3 length equals 13 residues. The CDR3 region has the DNA TGTGCCAGCAGCTTAGGAGAGTACAATGAGCAGTTCTTC. Translation: CASSLGEYNEQFF. Looking up the rest from reference TRBV7-3 and TRBJ2-1 gives the full variable domain: GAGVSQTPSNKVTEKGKYVELRCDPISGHTALYWYRQSLGQGPEFLIYFQGTGAADDSGLPNDRFFAVRPEGSVSTLKIQRTERGDSAVYLCASSLGEYNEQFFGPGTRLTVL.

This chain links TRBV5-6 with TRBJ1-4, with TRBD1 as a possible D gene (6 bases). V was pared by 4 bases and J by 3 bases, with 13 bases between. The CDR3 runs to 15 residues. Germline lookup yields CDR1 SGHDT and CDR2 YYEEEE. In DNA form, the CDR3 reads TGTGCCAGCAGCCCCTCAGGGGCGCCTAATGAAAAACTGTTTTTT. It encodes CASSPSGAPNEKLFF. The entire variable domain, with the rest obtained from reference TRBV5-6 and TRBJ1-4, is as follows: DAGVTQSPTHLIKTRGQQVTLRCSPKSGHDTVSWYQQALGQGPQFIFQYYEEEERQRGNFPDRFSGHQFPNYSSELNVNALLLGDSALYLCASSPSGAPNEKLFFGSGTQLSVL.

CDR3 protein: CASSQERLPSEQFF. CDR3 in DNA: TGCGCCAGCAGCCAAGAACGACTGCCGAGTGAGCAGTTCTTC. The V gene is TRBV4-1, the J gene TRBJ2-1; D gene uncertain. The CDR3 has 14 amino acids. Germline CDR1 and CDR2: MGHRA and YSYEKL. V was shortened by 0 bases and J by 9 bases, with 12 bases between the two germline ends.

J is TRBJ2-7 and V is TRBV3-1 (or the pseudogene TRBV3-2); the match to TRBD1 covers 8 bases. This CDR3 has 14 residues. J gave up 6 bases and V 4 bases, and 8 bases lay outside the gene matches. Germline lookup yields CDR1 LGHDT and CDR2 YNNKEL (reference sequence). CDR3 in DNA: TGTGCCAGCAGCCCTAACGACAGGGGCGGCGAGCAGTACGTC. Amino acids: CASSPNDRGGEQYV.

The chain is built from TRBV2 and TRBJ1-6, with 9 bases that match TRBD1. The V and J ends lost 8 bases and 8 bases, in that order; junction bases with no gene match: 7. The V gene's germline CDR1 is SNHLY and CDR2 FYNNEI. The CDR3 has 14 residues. This CDR3 is CASGQRTGDSPLHF. The CDR3 DNA reads as TGTGCCAGCGGTCAAAGGACAGGGGATTCACCCCTCCACTTT.

This clone was seen more than once but under ten times. The chain is built from TRBV7-8 and TRBJ2-1; weak D call: TRBD2 (5 bases). Trimming shortened V by 5 bases and J by 1 base, and 12 bases separated the two germline ends. CDR1 and CDR2 from the germline V gene are SGHVS and FQNEAQ. The CDR3 covers 15 residues. CDR3 DNA: TGTGCCAGCAGCCGGCTAAGCGGATCCTACAATGAGCAGTTCTTC. Protein: CASSRLSGSYNEQFF.

The sample holds one count of this clone. Additional DNA sequences in this sample encode the identical CDR3. V gene TRBV3-1 (or the pseudogene TRBV3-2) combines with J gene TRBJ1-5; 9 nucleotides line up with TRBD1. Germline-derived CDR1 and CDR2 are LGHDT and YNNKEL (reference sequence). The V segment lost 3 bases and the J segment 2 bases; nucleotides outside the gene matches: 2. This CDR3 has 15 residues. In DNA form, the CDR3 reads TGTGCCAGCAGCCAGGGACAGGGCGGCAATCAGCCCCAGCATTTT. Protein sequence: CASSQGQGGNQPQHF.

In this sample, this clone turned up a few times. The gene calls are TRBV6-5 and TRBJ1-1; no reliable D call. Per germline, CDR1 MNHEY and CDR2 SVGAGI. V lost 6 bases and J lost 1, with 12 bases in between. This CDR3 has 14 residues. The CDR3 DNA reads TGTGCCAGCAGGGAGGGATCAGGGAACACTGAAGCTTTCTTT. Protein: CASREGSGNTEAFF.

CDR3 region: CASSPPSSGNTIYF. In nucleotides, the CDR3 is TGTGCCAGCAGTCCACCTAGCTCTGGAAACACCATATATTTT. This rearrangement joins TRBV9 to TRBJ1-3; no reliable D call. Between the trimmed V and J ends, which lost 5 bases and 0 bases, there was a span of 9 bases. The CDR3 consists of 14 residues. CDR1 and CDR2 (germline): SGDLS, YYNGEE.

This chain joins TRBV6-5 and TRBJ1-1; a weak D match, TRBD1 (6 bases). The CDR3 is 12 amino acids. CDR1 is MNHEY, CDR2 SVGAGI, per germline. V was clipped by 8 bases and J by 5 bases, with 12 bases between them. The CDR3 protein is CASLEDRTEAFF. The CDR3 DNA reads TGTGCCAGCCTCGAAGACAGGACTGAAGCTTTCTTT.

The chain combines TRBV3-1 (or the pseudogene TRBV3-2) with TRBJ2-7; D is unresolved. The V gene's germline CDR1 is LGHDT and CDR2 YNNKEL (reference sequence). The V end was cut by 2 bases, the J end by 6 bases, with 14 bases between. The CDR3 sequence is 14 residues long. DNA for the CDR3: TGTGCCAGCAGCCAAAATACTGTCCTCGGCGAGCAGTACGTC. It specifies CASSQNTVLGEQYV.

The chain uses TRBV7-3 and TRBJ2-1; maybe TRBD2 (5 bases). The CDR3 runs to 16 residues. Trimming removed 2 bases from V and 4 bases from J, with 15 bases in between. The germline V gene has CDR1 SGHTA and CDR2 FQGTGA. In DNA, the CDR3 is TGTGCCAGCAGCTTAGTCGGGTCGGCGGGTTACAATGAGCAGTTCTTC. Translated: CASSLVGSAGYNEQFF.

The rearrangement links TRBV9 to TRBJ2-5, with TRBD2 identical over 12 bases. Germline loops: CDR1 SGDLS, CDR2 YYNGEE. This CDR3 region has 16 residues. The V and J ends lost 3 bases and 5 bases, in that order; junction bases with no gene match: 8. The CDR3 sequence is CASSAQTSGGWETQYF. The DNA of the CDR3 is TGTGCCAGCAGCGCACAGACTAGCGGGGGTTGGGAGACCCAGTACTTC.

The sample holds one count of this clone. The V and J genes are TRBV19 and TRBJ1-6, with 8 bases matching TRBD1. The CDR3 is 16 residues long. V was pared by 5 bases and J by 6 bases, with 9 bases of the junction left unmatched. Germline loops: CDR1 LNHDA, CDR2 SQIVND (reference sequence). CDR3 sequence: CASSALPGQANSPLHF. Here the CDR3 DNA reads TGTGCCAGTAGTGCTCTACCGGGACAGGCTAATTCACCCCTCCACTTT.

V gene TRBV16 combines with J gene TRBJ1-2; TRBD1 agrees at 10 bases. This CDR3 is 15 amino acids long. Per the germline V gene, CDR1 is KGHSY and CDR2 is FQNENV. Trimming at V came to 0 bases and at J to 6 bases, leaving 4 bases not matched to a gene. CDR3 nucleotide sequence: TGTGCCAGCAGCCAATCGAAGGGGACAGGGGATGGCTACACCTTC. It is translated as CASSQSKGTGDGYTF.

J is TRBJ2-7 and V is TRBV6-8; 7 bases are a match to TRBD2. With V trimmed by 6 bases and J by 0 bases, 8 bases remained unmatched. This CDR3 is 15 amino acids long. Germline assignment: CDR1 MNHGY and CDR2 SAAAGT. CDR3 sequence: CASSSGGLTSYEQYF. The CDR3 DNA reads as TGTGCCAGCAGCTCGGGGGGTCTTACCTCCTACGAGCAGTACTTC.